This T cell receptor (beta chain) was sequenced in a study of shared clonotypes between healthy human individuals. Study context: CD8 memory received one plate per donor, CD8 naive two, CD4 memory three and CD4 naive three.

TCRdb keeps only in-frame clones here, not all; method: immunoSEQ multiplex PCR. The sample holds 1.5 million to 2.5 million clones, less than 95% seen once. Naive CD8 cells were CD45RO-negative, positively selected for CCR7, excluding terminally differentiated effector memory CD45RA+ cells. The source material was naive CD8+ T cells sorted from blood. The sequence came from a man between 18 and 35 years old in good health.

This CDR3 is CASSSPPDRDRGPTEAFF. The CDR3 coding sequence is TGTGCCAGCAGCTCACCTCCGGACCGGGACAGGGGGCCCACTGAAGCTTTCTTT. The gene calls are TRBV11-3 and TRBJ1-1, with TRBD1 matching over 12 bases. CDR3 length: 18 residues. Germline V gives CDR1 SGHNT, CDR2 YENEEA. The J segment lost 4 bases and the V segment lost 4 bases, leaving 13 bases of the junction unmatched.